This T cell receptor (beta chain) was recorded in a study of T cells in Graves' hyperthyroidism and ophthalmopathy. Unmatched junction bases numbered 3, after V lost 4 bases and J lost 4 bases. Germline CDR1 reads KGHDR; CDR2 reads SFDVKD. The CDR3 runs to 15 residues. RNA transcripts served as the template for amplifying TCR beta CDR3 regions. RT-PCR in the first round (using the HTBI primer set) targeted the TCR CDR3. MiXCR was run by TCRdb on the multiplex PCR reads, yielding one entry per CDR3 protein. The repertoire consists of under 450,000 distinct CDR3 sequences, with about a sixth occurring once and the leading ten covering 14%.

This rearrangement joins TRBV24-1 to TRBJ2-5; TRBD1 aligns across 12 bases. The receptor was isolated from a young woman with Graves' hyperthyroidism. The sequenced sample was blood. As DNA, the CDR3 is TGTGCCACCAGTGAAGGGACAGGGGGCGTAGAGACCCAGTACTTC. This sequence encodes CATSEGTGGVETQYF.